A single sample gave rise to the 16 T cell receptor beta chains below, sequenced in a study of shared T cell receptors in the human thymus. Measured with immunoSEQ multiplex PCR; TCRdb has only the in-frame clones, and not every one. This table holds roughly 550,000 clones, 70% to 80% found once. These same records also appear under a second study, on human thymus T cells.

Source material: thymocytes. All receptors derive from a boy under three years old with a congenital heart defect.

This clone has a single count. The V call is TRBV7-9, the J call TRBJ2-5; weak D call: TRBD2 (5 bases). The CDR3 totals 14 residues. The germline V gene has CDR1 SEHNR and CDR2 FQNEAQ (reference sequence). Trimming pared 1 base from V and 3 bases from J, leaving 9 bases between. The CDR3 loop is CASSLVGEEETQYF. The CDR3 region has the DNA TGTGCCAGCAGCTTAGTGGGAGAGGAAGAGACCCAGTACTTC.

This chain uses TRBV5-4 with TRBJ1-1, with 7 bases matching TRBD1. The CDR3 extends over 15 amino acids. Per the germline V gene, CDR1 is SGHNT and CDR2 is YYREEE (reference sequence). The V gene end was trimmed by 0 bases and the J gene end by 2 bases; junction bases not matched to a gene: 4. The CDR3, as DNA: TGTGCCAGCAGCTTGGAGAGGGGGCGAAACACTGAAGCTTTCTTT. Its translation: CASSLERGRNTEAFF.

This chain uses TRBV5-6 with TRBJ1-2; 9 nucleotides agree with TRBD1. The CDR3 spans 15 residues. CDR1 is SGHDT and CDR2 is YYEEEE in the germline V gene. The trim removed 4 bases at V and 8 bases at J, leaving 12 bases unmatched. The CDR3 nucleotides read TGTGCCAGCAGCGTACCGAGGGACAGGGTGGAGGGCTACACCTTC. Encoded protein: CASSVPRDRVEGYTF.

The rearrangement links TRBV20-1 to TRBJ1-2; no clear D gene. This CDR3 spans 11 amino acids. The germline V and J ends were trimmed by 6 bases and 10 bases, with 15 bases remaining between them. Germline CDR1 is DFQATT and CDR2 is SNEGSKA (reference sequence). DNA of the CDR3: TGCAGTGCGCAAGCGGTCGGCGCCTACACCTTC. Amino acid sequence: CSAQAVGAYTF.

There are a few counts of this clone. The chain links TRBV6-6 to TRBJ2-2, with no clear D. The V gene lost 6 bases and the J gene lost 2 bases, with 13 bases spanning the gap. CDR1 is MNHNY and CDR2 is SVGAGI in the germline V gene (reference sequence). CDR3 length: 15 residues. The CDR3 region has the DNA TGTGCCAGCAGCCTCTCGCGGCCTAACACCGGGGAGCTGTTTTTT. It encodes CASSLSRPNTGELFF.

The rearrangement uses TRBV27 and TRBJ2-6, with 13 nucleotides matching TRBD2. This CDR3 has 21 residues. V was clipped by 5 bases and J by 0 bases; unmatched bases: 13. Germline V gives CDR1 MNHEY, CDR2 SMNVEV (reference sequence). This CDR3 is CASSPRTSGSEVLSGANVLTF. CDR3 nucleotides: TGTGCCAGCAGTCCCCGGACTAGCGGGAGTGAAGTCCTCTCTGGGGCCAACGTCCTGACTTTC.

V and J are TRBV5-1 and TRBJ1-2; the D gene is possibly TRBD1 (6 bases). This CDR3 has 12 amino acids. The germline V gene encodes CDR1 SGHRS and CDR2 YFSETQ. V lost 0 bases, J lost 8 bases, and 8 bases lay in between. The CDR3 is CASSLDRVGYTF. In nucleotides, the CDR3 is TGCGCCAGCAGCTTGGACAGGGTCGGCTACACCTTC.

This chain joins TRBV4-1 and TRBJ2-2; D is perhaps TRBD2 (7 bases). This CDR3 contains 18 residues. Germline loops: CDR1 MGHRA, CDR2 YSYEKL. The germline V and J ends were trimmed by 1 base and 5 bases, with 20 bases remaining between them. The CDR3 coding sequence is TGCGCCAGCAGCCAAGTAATAGGGGGAGGGCCCGGGACCGGGGAGCTGTTTTTT. Amino acids: CASSQVIGGGPGTGELFF.

J is TRBJ2-2 and V is TRBV4-1, with 10 positions matching TRBD1. Per the germline V gene, CDR1 is MGHRA and CDR2 is YSYEKL. The CDR3 loop spans 18 amino acids. After removal of 0 bases from V and 5 bases from J, the junction contained 9 bases not matched to a gene. CDR3 in amino acids: CASSQEGPDRGITGELFF. The DNA of the CDR3 is TGCGCCAGCAGCCAAGAGGGGCCGGACAGGGGGATAACCGGGGAGCTGTTTTTT.

This chain uses TRBV7-8 with TRBJ1-2, with a possible D match to TRBD1 (6 bases). With 1 base removed from V and 0 bases from J, the gap between germline ends came to 12 bases. Germline values: CDR1 SGHVS, CDR2 FQNEAQ. The CDR3 spans 16 residues. The CDR3 here is CASSLEDRLPNYGYTF. CDR3 in DNA: TGTGCCAGCAGCTTAGAAGACAGGCTCCCTAACTATGGCTACACCTTC.

The rearrangement joins TRBV6-6 to TRBJ2-7; TRBD2 matches at 8 bases. This CDR3 is 14 amino acids long. The ends lost 8 bases at V and 2 bases at J; junction bases unmatched: 8. The germline CDR1 and CDR2 sequences are MNHNY and SVGAGI (reference sequence). The CDR3 loop is CASGEVREAYEQYF. CDR3 DNA: TGTGCCAGCGGGGAAGTGCGGGAGGCCTACGAGCAGTACTTC.

V and J are TRBV21-1 and TRBJ2-7; the table's D call TRBD1 went unverified against the DNA. TRBV21-1 is annotated as a pseudogene. This CDR3 has 16 residues. DNA of the CDR3: TGTGCCAGCAGCTCAAGGGGGACGTTACCCTCCTACGAGCAGTACTTC. This sequence encodes CASSSRGTLPSYEQYF.

The chain is built from TRBV10-3 and TRBJ1-2, with TRBD1 matching 8 bases. Germline CDR1 and CDR2: ENHRY and SYGVKD. This CDR3 has 18 residues. Trimming at V came to 3 bases and at J to 4 bases, leaving 16 bases not matched to a gene. In DNA, the CDR3 is TGTGCCATCAGTGAATTCGGGATGGACAGGGAACTCATCTATGGCTACACCTTC. Protein product: CAISEFGMDRELIYGYTF.

There are a few counts of this clone. V usage is TRBV15 and J usage is TRBJ2-3; D ambiguous. The germline V gene encodes CDR1 LNHNV and CDR2 YYDKDF (reference sequence). Trimming pared 1 base from V and 8 bases from J, leaving 10 bases between. The CDR3 runs to 13 residues. The CDR3 is CATSRVFPGTQYF. The CDR3 region has the DNA TGTGCCACCAGCAGAGTGTTCCCCGGTACGCAGTATTTT.

V is TRBV28 and J is TRBJ2-2; no reliable D call. Germline loops: CDR1 MDHEN, CDR2 SYDVKM. The CDR3 sequence is 13 residues long. V was clipped by 4 bases and J by 7 bases, with 10 bases between them. CDR3 sequence (DNA): TGTGCCAGCAGTTACCTCGAGGTCGGGGAGCTGTTTTTT. It specifies CASSYLEVGELFF.

The chain has TRBV5-1 and TRBJ2-3; the match to TRBD2 covers 10 bases. V trimming: 5 bases; J trimming: 6 bases; junction bases outside the gene matches: 15. From germline, CDR1 is SGHRS and CDR2 YFSETQ. The CDR3 spans 17 residues. The CDR3 loop reads CASSGIAGGEGTDTQYF. The CDR3 region has the DNA TGCGCCAGCAGTGGAATAGCGGGAGGTGAAGGGACGGATACGCAGTATTTT.